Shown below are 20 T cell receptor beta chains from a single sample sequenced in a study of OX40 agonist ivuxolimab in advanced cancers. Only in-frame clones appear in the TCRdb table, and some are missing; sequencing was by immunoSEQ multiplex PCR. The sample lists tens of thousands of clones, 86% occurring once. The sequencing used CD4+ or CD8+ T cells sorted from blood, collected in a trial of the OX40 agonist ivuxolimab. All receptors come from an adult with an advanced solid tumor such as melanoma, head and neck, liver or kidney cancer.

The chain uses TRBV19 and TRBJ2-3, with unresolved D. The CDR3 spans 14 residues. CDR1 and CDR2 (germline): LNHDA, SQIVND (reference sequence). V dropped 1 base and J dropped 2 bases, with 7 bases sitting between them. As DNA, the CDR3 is TGTGCCAGTAGTATAGGGCTGACCACAGATACGCAGTATTTT. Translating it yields CASSIGLTTDTQYF.

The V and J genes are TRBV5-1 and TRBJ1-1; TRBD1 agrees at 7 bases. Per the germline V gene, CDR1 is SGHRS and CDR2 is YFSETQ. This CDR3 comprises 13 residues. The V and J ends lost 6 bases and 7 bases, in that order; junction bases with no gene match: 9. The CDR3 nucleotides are TGCGCCAGCACCGGGACAGACTATTTTGAAGCTTTCTTT. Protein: CASTGTDYFEAFF.

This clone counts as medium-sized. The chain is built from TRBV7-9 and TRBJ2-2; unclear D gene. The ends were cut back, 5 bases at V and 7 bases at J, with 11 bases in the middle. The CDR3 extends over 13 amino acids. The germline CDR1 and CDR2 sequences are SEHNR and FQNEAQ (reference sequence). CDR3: CASSPQLGGELFF. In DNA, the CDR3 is TGTGCCAGCAGCCCCCAGCTCGGCGGGGAGCTGTTTTTT.

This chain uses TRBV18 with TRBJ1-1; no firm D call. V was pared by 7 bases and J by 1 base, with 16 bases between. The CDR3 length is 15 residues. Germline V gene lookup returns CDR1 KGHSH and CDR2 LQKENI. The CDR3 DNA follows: TGTGCCAGCTGCCTCACGCTGGCAGAGAACACTGAAGCTTTCTTT. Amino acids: CASCLTLAENTEAFF.

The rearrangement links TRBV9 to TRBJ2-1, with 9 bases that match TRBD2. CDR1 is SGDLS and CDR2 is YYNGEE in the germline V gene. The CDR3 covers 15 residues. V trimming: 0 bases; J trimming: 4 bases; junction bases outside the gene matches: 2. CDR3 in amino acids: CASSVGLAGYNEQFF. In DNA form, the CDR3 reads TGTGCCAGCAGCGTAGGTCTAGCGGGGTACAATGAGCAGTTCTTC.

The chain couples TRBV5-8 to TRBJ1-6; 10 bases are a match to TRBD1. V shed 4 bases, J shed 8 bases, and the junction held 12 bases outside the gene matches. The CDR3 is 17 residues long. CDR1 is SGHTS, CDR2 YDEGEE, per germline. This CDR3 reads CASSPGRPGQGYSPLHF. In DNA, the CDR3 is TGTGCCAGCAGCCCGGGGAGACCGGGACAGGGGTATTCACCCCTCCACTTT.

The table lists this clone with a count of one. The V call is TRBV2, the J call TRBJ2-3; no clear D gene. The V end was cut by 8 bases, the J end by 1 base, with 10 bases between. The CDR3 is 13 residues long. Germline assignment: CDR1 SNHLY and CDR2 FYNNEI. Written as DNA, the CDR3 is TGTGCCAGCCAAACAGAACGCACAGATACGCAGTATTTT. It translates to CASQTERTDTQYF.

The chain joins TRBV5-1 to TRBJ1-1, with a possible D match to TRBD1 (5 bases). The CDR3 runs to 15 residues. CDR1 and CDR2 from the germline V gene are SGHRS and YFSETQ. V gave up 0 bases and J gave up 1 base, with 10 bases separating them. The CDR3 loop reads CASSLEGASNTEAFF. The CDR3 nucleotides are TGCGCCAGCAGCTTGGAAGGGGCCTCGAACACTGAAGCTTTCTTT.

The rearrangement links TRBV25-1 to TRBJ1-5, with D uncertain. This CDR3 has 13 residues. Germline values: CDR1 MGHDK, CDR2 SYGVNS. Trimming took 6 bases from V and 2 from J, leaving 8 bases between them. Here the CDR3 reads CASSPEGNQPQHF. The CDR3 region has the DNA TGTGCCAGCAGCCCGGAGGGCAATCAGCCCCAGCATTTT.

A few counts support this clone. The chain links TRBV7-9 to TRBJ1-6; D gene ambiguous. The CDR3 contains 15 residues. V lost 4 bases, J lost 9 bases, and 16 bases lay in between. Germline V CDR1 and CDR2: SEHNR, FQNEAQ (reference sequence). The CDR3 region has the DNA TGTGCCAGCAGCTACGGACTCGGGAGGGCTTCACCCCTCCACTTT. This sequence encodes CASSYGLGRASPLHF.

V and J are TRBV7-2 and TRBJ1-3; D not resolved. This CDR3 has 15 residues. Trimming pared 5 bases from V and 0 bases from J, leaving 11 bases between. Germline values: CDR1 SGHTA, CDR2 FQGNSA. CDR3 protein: CASSEPGISGNTIYF. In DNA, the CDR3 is TGTGCCAGCAGCGAGCCGGGAATCTCTGGAAACACCATATATTTT.

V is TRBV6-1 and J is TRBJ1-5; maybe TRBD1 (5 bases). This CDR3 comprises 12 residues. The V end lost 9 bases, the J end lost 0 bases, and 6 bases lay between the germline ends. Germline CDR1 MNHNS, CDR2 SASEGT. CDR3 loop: CARQVSNQPQHF. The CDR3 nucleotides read TGTGCCAGACAGGTTAGCAATCAGCCCCAGCATTTT.

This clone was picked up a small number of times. The CDR3 coding sequence is TGTGCCAGCAGGGGACAGGGCGTTGGTGATTCACCCCTCCACTTT. Protein: CASRGQGVGDSPLHF. The chain recombines TRBV2 with TRBJ1-6, with 9 bases that match TRBD1. The CDR3 is 15 amino acids. V lost 6 bases, J lost 8 bases, and 8 bases stayed unmatched. CDR1 is SNHLY and CDR2 is FYNNEI in the germline V gene.

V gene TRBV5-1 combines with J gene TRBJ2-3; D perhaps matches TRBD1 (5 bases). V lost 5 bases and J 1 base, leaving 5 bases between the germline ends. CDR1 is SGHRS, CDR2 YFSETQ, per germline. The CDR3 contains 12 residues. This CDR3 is CASRQGTDTQYF. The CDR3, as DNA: TGCGCCAGCAGACAGGGCACAGATACGCAGTATTTT.

The CDR3 spells CASSARTGYGYTF. The CDR3 DNA is TGTGCCAGCAGCGCCCGGACAGGGTATGGCTACACCTTC. The chain employs TRBV21-1 and TRBJ1-2; the DNA was not used to check the table's D call, TRBD1. TRBV21-1 is given as a pseudogene. This CDR3 contains 13 residues.

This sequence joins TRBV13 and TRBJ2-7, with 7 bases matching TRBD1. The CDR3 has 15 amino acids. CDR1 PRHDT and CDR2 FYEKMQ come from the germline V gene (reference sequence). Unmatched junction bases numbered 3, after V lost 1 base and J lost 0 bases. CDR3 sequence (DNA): TGTGCCAGCAGCTTAGTAGGGGGCAACTCCTACGAGCAGTACTTC. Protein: CASSLVGGNSYEQYF. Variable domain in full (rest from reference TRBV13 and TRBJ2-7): AAGVIQSPRHLIKEKRETATLKCYPIPRHDTVYWYQQGPGQDPQFLISFYEKMQSDKGSIPDRFSAQQFSDYHSELNMSSLELGDSALYFCASSLVGGNSYEQYFGPGTRLTVT.

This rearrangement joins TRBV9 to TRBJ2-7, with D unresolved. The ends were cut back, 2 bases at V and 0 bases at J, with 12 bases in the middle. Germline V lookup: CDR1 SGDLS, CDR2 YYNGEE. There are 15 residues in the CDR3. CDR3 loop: CASSVGIPSSYEQYF. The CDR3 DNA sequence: TGTGCCAGCAGCGTCGGCATACCGAGCTCCTACGAGCAGTACTTC.

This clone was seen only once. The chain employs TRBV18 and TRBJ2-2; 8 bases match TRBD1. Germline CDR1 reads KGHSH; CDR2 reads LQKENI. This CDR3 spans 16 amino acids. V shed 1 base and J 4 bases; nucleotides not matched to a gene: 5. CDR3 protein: CASSPLRDRSTGELFF. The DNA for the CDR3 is TGTGCCAGCTCACCACTCCGGGACAGGAGCACCGGGGAGCTGTTTTTT.

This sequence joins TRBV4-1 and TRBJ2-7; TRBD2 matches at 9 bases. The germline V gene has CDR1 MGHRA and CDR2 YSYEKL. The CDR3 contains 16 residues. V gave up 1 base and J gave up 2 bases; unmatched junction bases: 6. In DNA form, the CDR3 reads TGCGCCAGCAGCCAAGGGGCGGCTAGCGGGACCTACGAGCAGTACTTC. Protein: CASSQGAASGTYEQYF.

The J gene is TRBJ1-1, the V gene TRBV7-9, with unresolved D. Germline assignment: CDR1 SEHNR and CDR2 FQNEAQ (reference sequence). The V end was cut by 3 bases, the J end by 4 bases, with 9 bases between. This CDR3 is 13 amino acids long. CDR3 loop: CASSLSGITEAFF. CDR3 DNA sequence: TGTGCCAGCAGCTTGTCGGGAATCACTGAAGCTTTCTTT.